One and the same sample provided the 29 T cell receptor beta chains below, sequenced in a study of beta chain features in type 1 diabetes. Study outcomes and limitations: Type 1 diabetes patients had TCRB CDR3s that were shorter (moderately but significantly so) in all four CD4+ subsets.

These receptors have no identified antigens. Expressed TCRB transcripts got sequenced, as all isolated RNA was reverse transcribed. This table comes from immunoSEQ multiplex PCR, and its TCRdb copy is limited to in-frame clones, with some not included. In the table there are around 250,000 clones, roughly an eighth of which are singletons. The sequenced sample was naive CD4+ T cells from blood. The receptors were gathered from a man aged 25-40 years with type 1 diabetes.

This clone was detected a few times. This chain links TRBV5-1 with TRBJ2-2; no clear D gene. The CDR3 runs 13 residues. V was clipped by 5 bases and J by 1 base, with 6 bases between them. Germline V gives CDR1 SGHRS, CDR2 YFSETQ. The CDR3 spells CASRHENTGELFF. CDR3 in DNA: TGCGCCAGCAGACACGAGAACACCGGGGAGCTGTTTTTT. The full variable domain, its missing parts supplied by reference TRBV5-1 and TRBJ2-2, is KAGVTQTPRYLIKTRGQQVTLSCSPISGHRSVSWYQQTPGQGLQFLFEYFSETQRNKGNFPGRFSGRQFSNSRSEMNVSTLELGDSALYLCASRHENTGELFFGEGSRLTVL.

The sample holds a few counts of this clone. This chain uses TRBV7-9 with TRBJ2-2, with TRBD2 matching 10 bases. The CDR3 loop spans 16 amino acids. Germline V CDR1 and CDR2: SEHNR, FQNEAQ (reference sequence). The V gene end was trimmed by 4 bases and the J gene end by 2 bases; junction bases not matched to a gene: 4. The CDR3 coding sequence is TGTGCCAGCAGCTCGAGGACTAGCGGTAACACCGGGGAGCTGTTTTTT. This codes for CASSSRTSGNTGELFF. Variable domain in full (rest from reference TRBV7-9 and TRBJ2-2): DTGVSQNPRHKITKRGQNVTFRCDPISEHNRLYWYRQTLGQGPEFLTYFQNEAQLEKSRLLSDRFSAERPKGSFSTLEIQRTEQGDSAMYLCASSSRTSGNTGELFFGEGSRLTVL.

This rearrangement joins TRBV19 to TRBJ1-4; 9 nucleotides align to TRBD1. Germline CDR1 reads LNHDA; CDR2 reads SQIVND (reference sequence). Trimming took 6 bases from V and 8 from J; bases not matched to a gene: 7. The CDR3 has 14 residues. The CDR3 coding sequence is TGTGCCAGTAGGATGGGACAGGGAGGAGAAAAACTGTTTTTT. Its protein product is CASRMGQGGEKLFF.

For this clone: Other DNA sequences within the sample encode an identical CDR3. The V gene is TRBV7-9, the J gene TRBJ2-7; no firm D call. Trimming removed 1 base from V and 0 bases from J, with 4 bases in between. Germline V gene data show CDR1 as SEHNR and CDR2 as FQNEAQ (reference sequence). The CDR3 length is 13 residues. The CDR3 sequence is CASSLVASYEQYF. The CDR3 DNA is TGTGCCAGCAGCTTAGTGGCCTCCTACGAGCAGTACTTC.

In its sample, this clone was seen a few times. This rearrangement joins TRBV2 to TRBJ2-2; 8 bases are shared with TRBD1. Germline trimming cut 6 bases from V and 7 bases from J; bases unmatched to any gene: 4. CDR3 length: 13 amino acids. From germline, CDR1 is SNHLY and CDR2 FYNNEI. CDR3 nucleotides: TGTGCCAGCAGATTACAGGGGGTCGGGGAGCTGTTTTTT. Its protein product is CASRLQGVGELFF.

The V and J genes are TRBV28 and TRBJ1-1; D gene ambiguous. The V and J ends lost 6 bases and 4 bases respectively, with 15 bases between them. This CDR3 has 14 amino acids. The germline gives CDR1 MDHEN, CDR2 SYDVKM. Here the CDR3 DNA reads TGTGCCAGCAGCGAGGAGAAGATTAGCACTGAAGCTTTCTTT. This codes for CASSEEKISTEAFF.

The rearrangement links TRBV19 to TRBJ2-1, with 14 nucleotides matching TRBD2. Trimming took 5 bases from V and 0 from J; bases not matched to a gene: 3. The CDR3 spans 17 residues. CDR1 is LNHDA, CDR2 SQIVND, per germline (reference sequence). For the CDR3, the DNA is TGTGCCAGTAGTCTGGGGACTAGCGGGAGCTCCTACAATGAGCAGTTCTTC. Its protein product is CASSLGTSGSSYNEQFF.

The CDR3 DNA sequence: TGTGCCAGCAGCCGACAGGGGGAAATCTATGGCTACACCTTC. It translates to CASSRQGEIYGYTF. The chain links TRBV6-6 to TRBJ1-2; 9 nucleotides align to TRBD1. Germline V gene sequence: CDR1 MNHNY, CDR2 SVGAGI (reference sequence). With V trimmed by 6 bases and J by 4 bases, 6 bases remained unmatched. The CDR3 length is 14 residues.

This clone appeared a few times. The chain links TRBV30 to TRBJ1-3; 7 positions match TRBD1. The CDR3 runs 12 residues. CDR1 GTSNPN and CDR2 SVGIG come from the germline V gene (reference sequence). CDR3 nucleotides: TGTGCTTTCGGACAGGCTGGAAACACCATATATTTT. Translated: CAFGQAGNTIYF.

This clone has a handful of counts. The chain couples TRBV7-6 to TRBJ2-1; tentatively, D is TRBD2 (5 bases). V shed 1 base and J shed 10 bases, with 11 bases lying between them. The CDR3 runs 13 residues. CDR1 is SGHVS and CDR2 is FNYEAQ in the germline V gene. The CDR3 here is CASSLELWREQFF. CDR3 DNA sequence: TGTGCCAGCAGCTTAGAGCTATGGAGGGAGCAGTTCTTC.

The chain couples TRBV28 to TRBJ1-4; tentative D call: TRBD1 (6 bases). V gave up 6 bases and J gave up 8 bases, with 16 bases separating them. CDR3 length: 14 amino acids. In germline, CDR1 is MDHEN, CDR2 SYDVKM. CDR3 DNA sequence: TGTGCCAGCAGCCCAGACAGGTTAGGAGAAAAACTGTTTTTT. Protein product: CASSPDRLGEKLFF.

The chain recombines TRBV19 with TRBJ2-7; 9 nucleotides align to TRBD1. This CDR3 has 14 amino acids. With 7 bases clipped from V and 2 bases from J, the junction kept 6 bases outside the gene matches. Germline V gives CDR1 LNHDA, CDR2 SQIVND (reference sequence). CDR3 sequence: CASKGTGTTYEQYF. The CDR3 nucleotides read TGTGCCAGTAAAGGGACAGGGACCACCTACGAGCAGTACTTC.

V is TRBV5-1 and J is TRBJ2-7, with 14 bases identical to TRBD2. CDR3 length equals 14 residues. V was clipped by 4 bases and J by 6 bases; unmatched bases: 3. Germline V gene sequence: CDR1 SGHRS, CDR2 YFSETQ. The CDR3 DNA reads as TGCGCCAGCAGCCCCGGACTAGCGGGAGGCGAGCAGTACTTC. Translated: CASSPGLAGGEQYF.

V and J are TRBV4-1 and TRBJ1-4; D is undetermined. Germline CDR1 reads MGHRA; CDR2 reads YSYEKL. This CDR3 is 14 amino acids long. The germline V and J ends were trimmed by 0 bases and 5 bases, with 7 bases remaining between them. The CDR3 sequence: CASSQDPQNEKLFF. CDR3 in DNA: TGCGCCAGCAGCCAAGACCCCCAAAATGAAAAACTGTTTTTT.

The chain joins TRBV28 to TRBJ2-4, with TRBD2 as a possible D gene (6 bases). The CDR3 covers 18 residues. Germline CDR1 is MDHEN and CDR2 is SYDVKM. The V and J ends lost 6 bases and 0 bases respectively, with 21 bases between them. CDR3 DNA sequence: TGTGCCAGCAGCCCCCGAGCGGGCCTCCAGCTAGCCAAAAACATTCAGTACTTC. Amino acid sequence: CASSPRAGLQLAKNIQYF.

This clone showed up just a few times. DNA for the CDR3: TGTGCCAGCAGCTTGCAGGGAACCGCGGCCGAGCAGTACTTC. Its translation: CASSLQGTAAEQYF. The chain combines TRBV5-4 with TRBJ2-7, with D perhaps matching TRBD1 (5 bases). This CDR3 comprises 14 residues. In germline, CDR1 is SGHNT, CDR2 YYREEE (reference sequence). Trimming removed 1 base from V and 6 bases from J, with 14 bases in between. The full variable domain, in which reference TRBV5-4 and TRBJ2-7 provide the parts outside the CDR3, is ETGVTQSPTHLIKTRGQQVTLRCSSQSGHNTVSWYQQALGQGPQFIFQYYREEENGRGNFPPRFSGLQFPNYSSELNVNALELDDSALYLCASSLQGTAAEQYFGPGTRLTVT.

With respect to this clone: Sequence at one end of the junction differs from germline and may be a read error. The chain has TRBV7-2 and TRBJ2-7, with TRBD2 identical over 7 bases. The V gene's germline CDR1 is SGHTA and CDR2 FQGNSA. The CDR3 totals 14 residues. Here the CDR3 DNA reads TGTGCCAGCAGATTAGTGGCGGGGGACTACGAGCAGTACTTC. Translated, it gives CASRLVAGDYEQYF.

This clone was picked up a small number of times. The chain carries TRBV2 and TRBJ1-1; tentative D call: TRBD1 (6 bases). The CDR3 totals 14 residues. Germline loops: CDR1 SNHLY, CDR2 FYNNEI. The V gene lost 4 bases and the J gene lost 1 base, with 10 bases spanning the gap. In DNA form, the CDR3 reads TGTGCCAGCAGTGCCCCCAGGGGGAACACTGAAGCTTTCTTT. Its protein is CASSAPRGNTEAFF.

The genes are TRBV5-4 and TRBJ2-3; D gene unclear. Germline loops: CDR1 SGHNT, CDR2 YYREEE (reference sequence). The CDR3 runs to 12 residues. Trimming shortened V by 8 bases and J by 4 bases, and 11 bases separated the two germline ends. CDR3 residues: CASSRSSDTQYF. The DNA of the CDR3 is TGTGCCAGTTCCCGGAGTTCAGATACGCAGTATTTT.

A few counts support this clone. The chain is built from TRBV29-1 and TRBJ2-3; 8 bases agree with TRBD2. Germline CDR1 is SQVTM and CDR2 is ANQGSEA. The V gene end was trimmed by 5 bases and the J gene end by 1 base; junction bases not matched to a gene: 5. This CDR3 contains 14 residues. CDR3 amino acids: CSVQKRERTDTQYF. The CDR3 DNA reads TGCAGCGTTCAAAAGCGGGAGCGCACAGATACGCAGTATTTT.

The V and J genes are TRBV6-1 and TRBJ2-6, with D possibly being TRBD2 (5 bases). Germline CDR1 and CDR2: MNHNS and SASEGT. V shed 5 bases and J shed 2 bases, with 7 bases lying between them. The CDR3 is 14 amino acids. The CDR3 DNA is TGTGCCAGCAGTCCCGGGGCTGGGGCCAACGTCCTGACTTTC. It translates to CASSPGAGANVLTF.

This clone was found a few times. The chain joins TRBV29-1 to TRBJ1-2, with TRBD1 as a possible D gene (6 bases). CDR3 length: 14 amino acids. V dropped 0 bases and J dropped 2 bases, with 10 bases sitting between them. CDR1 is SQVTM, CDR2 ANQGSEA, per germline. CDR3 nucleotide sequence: TGCAGCGTTGAAGACGCAGACAGGAACTATGGCTACACCTTC. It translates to CSVEDADRNYGYTF. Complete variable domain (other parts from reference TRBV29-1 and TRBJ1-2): SAVISQKPSRDICQRGTSLTIQCQVDSQVTMMFWYRQQPGQSLTLIATANQGSEATYESGFVIDKFPISRPNLTFSTLTVSNMSPEDSSIYLCSVEDADRNYGYTFGSGTRLTVV.

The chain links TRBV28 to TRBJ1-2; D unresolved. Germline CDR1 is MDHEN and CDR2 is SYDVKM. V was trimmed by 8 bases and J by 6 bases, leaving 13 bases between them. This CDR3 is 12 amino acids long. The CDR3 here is CASRVGAHGYTF. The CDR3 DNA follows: TGTGCCAGCCGAGTGGGCGCTCATGGCTACACCTTC.

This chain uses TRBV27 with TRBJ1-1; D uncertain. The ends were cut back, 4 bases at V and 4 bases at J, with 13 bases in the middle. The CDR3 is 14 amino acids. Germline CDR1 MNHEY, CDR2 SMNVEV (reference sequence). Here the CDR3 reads CASSWREGTTEAFF. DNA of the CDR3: TGTGCCAGCAGTTGGAGGGAGGGAACCACTGAAGCTTTCTTT.

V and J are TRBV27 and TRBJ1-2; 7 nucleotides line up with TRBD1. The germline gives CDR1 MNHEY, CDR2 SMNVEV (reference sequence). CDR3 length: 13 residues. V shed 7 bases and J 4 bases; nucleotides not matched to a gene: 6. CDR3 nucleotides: TGTGCCAGCAAAGACAGGGCGACCTATGGCTACACCTTC. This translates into CASKDRATYGYTF.

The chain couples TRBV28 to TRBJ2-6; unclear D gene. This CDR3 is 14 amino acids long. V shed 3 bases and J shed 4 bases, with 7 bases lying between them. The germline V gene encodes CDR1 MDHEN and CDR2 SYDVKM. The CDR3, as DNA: TGTGCCAGCAGTTTCCCCCCGGGGGCCAACGTCCTGACTTTC. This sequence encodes CASSFPPGANVLTF. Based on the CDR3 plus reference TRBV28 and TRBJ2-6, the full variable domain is DVKVTQSSRYLVKRTGEKVFLECVQDMDHENMFWYRQDPGLGLRLIYFSYDVKMKEKGDIPEGYSVSREKKERFSLILESASTNQTSMYLCASSFPPGANVLTFGAGSRLTVL.

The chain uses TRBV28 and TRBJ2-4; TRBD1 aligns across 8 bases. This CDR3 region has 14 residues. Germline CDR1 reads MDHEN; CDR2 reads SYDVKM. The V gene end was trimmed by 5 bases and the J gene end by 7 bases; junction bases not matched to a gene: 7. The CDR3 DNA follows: TGTGCCAGCAGTAGTGGACAGGGACTGAACATTCAGTACTTC. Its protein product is CASSSGQGLNIQYF.

The CDR3 sequence: CATSRPTSGDRQETQYF. The CDR3 nucleotides read TGTGCCACCAGCCGCCCCACTAGCGGGGACCGCCAAGAGACCCAGTACTTC. This sequence joins TRBV15 and TRBJ2-5, with 10 bases identical to TRBD2. The germline V gene encodes CDR1 LNHNV and CDR2 YYDKDF (reference sequence). With 5 bases clipped from V and 1 base from J, the junction kept 10 bases outside the gene matches. The CDR3 sequence is 17 residues long.

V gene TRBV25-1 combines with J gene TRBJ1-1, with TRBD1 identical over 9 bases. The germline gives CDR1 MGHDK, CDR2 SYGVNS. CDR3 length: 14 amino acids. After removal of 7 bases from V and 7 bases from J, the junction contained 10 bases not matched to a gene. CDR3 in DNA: TGTGCCAGCATAAGGACAGGGGCGGTTGGTGAAGCTTTCTTT. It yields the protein CASIRTGAVGEAFF. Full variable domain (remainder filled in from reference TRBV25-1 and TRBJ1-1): EADIYQTPRYLVIGTGKKITLECSQTMGHDKMYWYQQDPGMELHLIHYSYGVNSTEKGDLSSESTVSRIRTEHFPLTLESARPSHTSQYLCASIRTGAVGEAFFGQGTRLTVV.